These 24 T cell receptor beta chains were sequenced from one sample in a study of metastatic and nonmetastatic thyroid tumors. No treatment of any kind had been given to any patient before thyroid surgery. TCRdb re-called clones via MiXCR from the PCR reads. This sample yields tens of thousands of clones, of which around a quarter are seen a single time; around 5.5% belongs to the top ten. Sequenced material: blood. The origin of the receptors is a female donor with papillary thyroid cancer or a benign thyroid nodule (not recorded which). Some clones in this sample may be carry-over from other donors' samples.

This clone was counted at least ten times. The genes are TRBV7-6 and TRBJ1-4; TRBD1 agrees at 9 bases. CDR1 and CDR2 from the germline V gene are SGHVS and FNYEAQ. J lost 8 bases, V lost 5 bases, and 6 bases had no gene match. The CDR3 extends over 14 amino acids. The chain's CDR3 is CASSPGTGKEKLFF. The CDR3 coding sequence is TGTGCCAGCAGCCCGGGGACAGGGAAGGAAAAACTGTTTTTT.

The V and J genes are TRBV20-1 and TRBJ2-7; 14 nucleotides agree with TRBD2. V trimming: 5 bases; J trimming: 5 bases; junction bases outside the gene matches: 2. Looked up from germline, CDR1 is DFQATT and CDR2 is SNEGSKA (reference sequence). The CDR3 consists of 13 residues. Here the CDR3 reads CSAPTSGGDEQYF. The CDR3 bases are TGCAGTGCTCCGACTAGCGGGGGGGACGAGCAGTACTTC.

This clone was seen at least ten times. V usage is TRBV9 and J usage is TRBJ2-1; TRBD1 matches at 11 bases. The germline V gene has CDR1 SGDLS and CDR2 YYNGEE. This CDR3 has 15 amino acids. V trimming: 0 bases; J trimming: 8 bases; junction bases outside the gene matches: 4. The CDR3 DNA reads TGTGCCAGCAGCGTAGGGGACAGGGGGTTGTATGAGCAGTTCTTC. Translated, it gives CASSVGDRGLYEQFF.

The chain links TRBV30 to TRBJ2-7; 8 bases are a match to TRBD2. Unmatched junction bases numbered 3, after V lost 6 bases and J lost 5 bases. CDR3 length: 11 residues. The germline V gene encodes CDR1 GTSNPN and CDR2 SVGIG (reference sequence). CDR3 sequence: CACGRAHEQYF. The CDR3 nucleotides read TGTGCCTGCGGGAGGGCCCACGAGCAGTACTTC.

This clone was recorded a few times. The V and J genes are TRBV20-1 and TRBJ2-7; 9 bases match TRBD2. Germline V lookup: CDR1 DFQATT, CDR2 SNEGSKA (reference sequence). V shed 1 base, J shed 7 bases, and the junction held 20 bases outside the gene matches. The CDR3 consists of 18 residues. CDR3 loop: CSARGGGGVAGEIREQYF. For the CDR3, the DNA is TGCAGTGCTAGAGGAGGGGGTGGAGTAGCGGGAGAAATTAGAGAGCAGTACTTC.

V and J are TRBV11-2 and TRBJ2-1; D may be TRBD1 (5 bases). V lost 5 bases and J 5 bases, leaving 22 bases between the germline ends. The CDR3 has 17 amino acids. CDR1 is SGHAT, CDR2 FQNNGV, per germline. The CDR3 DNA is TGTGCCAGCAGCCGACCCAAACCGACAGCCACAGACAATGAGCAGTTCTTC. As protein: CASSRPKPTATDNEQFF. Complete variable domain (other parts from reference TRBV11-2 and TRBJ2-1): EAGVAQSPRYKIIEKRQSVAFWCNPISGHATLYWYQQILGQGPKLLIQFQNNGVVDDSQLPKDRFSAERLKGVDSTLKIQPAKLEDSAVYLCASSRPKPTATDNEQFFGPGTRLTVL.

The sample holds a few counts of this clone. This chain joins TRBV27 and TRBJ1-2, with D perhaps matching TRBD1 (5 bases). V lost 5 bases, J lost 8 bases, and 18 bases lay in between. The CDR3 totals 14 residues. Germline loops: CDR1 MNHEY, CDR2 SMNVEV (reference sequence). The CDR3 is CASSPRRESGGYTF. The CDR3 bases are TGTGCCAGCAGTCCCCGCAGGGAGTCGGGGGGCTACACCTTC.

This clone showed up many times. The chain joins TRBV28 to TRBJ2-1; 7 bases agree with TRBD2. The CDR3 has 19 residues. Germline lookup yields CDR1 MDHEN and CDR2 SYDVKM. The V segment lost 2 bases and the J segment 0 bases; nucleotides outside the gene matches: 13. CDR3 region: CASSLATLAAGGSYNEQFF. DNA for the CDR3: TGTGCCAGCAGTTTAGCGACCCTAGCGGCCGGAGGCTCCTACAATGAGCAGTTCTTC. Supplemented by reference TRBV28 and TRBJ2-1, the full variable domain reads DVKVTQSSRYLVKRTGEKVFLECVQDMDHENMFWYRQDPGLGLRLIYFSYDVKMKEKGDIPEGYSVSREKKERFSLILESASTNQTSMYLCASSLATLAAGGSYNEQFFGPGTRLTVL.

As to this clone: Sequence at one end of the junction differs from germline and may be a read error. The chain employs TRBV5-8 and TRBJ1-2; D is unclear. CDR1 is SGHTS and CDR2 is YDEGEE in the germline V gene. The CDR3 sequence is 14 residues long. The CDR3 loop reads CACSTPGGLYGYTF. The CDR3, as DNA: TGTGCCTGCAGCACCCCGGGAGGCCTCTATGGCTACACCTTC.

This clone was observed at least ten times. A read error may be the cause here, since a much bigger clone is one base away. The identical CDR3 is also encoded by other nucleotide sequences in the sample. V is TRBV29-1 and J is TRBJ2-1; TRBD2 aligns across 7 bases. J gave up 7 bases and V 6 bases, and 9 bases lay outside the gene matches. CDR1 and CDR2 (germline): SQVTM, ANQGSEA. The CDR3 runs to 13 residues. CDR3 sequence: CSVDAGVRNEQFF. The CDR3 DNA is TGCAGCGTCGACGCGGGAGTGAGAAATGAGCAGTTCTTC.

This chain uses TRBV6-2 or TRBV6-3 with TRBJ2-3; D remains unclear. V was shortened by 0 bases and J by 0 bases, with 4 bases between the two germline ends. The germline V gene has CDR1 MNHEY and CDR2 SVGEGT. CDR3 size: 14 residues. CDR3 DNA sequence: TGTGCCAGCAGTTACTCCCAGAGCACAGATACGCAGTATTTT. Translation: CASSYSQSTDTQYF.

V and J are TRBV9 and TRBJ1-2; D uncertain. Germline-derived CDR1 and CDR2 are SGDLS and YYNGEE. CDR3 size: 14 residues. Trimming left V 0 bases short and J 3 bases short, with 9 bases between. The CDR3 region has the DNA TGTGCCAGCAGCGTAGGAGGAGGAGACTATGGCTACACCTTC. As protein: CASSVGGGDYGYTF. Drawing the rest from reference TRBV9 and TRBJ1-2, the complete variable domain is DSGVTQTPKHLITATGQRVTLRCSPRSGDLSVYWYQQSLDQGLQFLIQYYNGEERAKGNILERFSAQQFPDLHSELNLSSLELGDSALYFCASSVGGGDYGYTFGSGTRLTVV.

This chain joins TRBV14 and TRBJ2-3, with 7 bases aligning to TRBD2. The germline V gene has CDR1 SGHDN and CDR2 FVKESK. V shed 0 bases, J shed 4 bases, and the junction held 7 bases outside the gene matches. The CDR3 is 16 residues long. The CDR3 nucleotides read TGTGCCAGCAGCCAAGACGGGGCGGGAGTCGCAGATACGCAGTATTTT. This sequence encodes CASSQDGAGVADTQYF.

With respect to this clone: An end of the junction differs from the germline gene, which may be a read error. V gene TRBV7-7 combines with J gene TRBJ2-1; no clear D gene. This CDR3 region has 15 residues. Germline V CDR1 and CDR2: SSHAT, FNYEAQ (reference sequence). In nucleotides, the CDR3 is TGTGCTAGCAGCTTAGACGAAGGGTCTAAGGATGAGCAGTTCTTC. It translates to CASSLDEGSKDEQFF.

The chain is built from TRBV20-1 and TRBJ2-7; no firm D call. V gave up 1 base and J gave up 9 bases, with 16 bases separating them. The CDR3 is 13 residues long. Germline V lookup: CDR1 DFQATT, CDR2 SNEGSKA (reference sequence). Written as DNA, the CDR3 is TGCAGTGCTAGAGGGAAGGCGGAGTTAAGGCAGTACTTC. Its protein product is CSARGKAELRQYF.

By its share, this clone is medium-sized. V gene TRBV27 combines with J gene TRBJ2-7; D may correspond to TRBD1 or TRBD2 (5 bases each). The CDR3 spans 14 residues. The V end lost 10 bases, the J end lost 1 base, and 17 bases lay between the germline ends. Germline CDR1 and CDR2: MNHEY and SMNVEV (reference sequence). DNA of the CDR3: TGTGCCACCAAGAGGGACGAGTTATCCTACGAGCAGTACTTC. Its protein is CATKRDELSYEQYF.

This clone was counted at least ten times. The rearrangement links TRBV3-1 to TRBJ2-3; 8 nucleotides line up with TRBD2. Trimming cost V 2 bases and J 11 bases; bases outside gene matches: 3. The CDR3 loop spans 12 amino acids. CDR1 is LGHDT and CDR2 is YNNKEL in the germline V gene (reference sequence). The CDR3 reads CASSQPSGGQYF. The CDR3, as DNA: TGTGCCAGCAGCCAACCGAGCGGGGGGCAGTATTTT.

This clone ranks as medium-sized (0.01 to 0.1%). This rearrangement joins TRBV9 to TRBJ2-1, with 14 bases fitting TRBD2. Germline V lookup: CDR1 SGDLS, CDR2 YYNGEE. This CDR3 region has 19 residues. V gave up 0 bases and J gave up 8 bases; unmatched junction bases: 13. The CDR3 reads CASSVVGQGTSGSRDEQFF. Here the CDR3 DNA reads TGTGCCAGCAGCGTAGTGGGACAGGGGACTAGCGGGAGTAGGGATGAGCAGTTCTTC.

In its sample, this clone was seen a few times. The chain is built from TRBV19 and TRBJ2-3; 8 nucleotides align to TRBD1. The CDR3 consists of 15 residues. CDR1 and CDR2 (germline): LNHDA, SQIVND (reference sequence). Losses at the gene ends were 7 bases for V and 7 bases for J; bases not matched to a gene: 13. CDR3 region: CASNFVQGVTYTQYF. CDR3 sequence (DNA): TGTGCCAGTAACTTCGTACAGGGGGTGACATATACGCAGTATTTT.

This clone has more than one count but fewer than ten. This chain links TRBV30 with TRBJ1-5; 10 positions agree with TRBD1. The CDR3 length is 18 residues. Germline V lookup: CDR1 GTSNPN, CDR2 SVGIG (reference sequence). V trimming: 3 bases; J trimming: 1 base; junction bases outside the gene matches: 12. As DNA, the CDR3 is TGTGCCTGGAGGAAGCCGGGACAGGGGCCCCGCAGCAATCAGCCCCAGCATTTT. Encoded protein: CAWRKPGQGPRSNQPQHF.

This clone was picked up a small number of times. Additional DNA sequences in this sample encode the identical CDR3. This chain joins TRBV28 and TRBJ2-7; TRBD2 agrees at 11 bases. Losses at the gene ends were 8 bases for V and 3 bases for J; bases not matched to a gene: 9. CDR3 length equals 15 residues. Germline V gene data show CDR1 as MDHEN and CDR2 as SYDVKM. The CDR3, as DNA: TGTGCCAGCGCTTCCCGGCTAGCGGGAGGCTACGAGCAGTACTTC. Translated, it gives CASASRLAGGYEQYF.

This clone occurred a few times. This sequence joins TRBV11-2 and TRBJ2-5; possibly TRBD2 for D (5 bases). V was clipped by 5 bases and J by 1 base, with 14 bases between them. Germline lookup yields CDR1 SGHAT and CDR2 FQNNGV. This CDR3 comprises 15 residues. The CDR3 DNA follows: TGTGCCAGCAGCCAATACGGAGGACCCCAAGAGACCCAGTACTTC. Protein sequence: CASSQYGGPQETQYF.

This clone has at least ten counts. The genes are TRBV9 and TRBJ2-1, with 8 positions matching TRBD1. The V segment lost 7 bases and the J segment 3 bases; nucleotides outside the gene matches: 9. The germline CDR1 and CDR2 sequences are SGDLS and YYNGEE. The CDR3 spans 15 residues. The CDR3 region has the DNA TGTGCCAGCCGCCCCGCCGGGACAGGCTACAATGAGCAGTTCTTC. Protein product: CASRPAGTGYNEQFF.

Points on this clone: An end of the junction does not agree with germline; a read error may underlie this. The CDR3 region has the DNA TGTGCCAGCAGCCCCTACGCCGGGCAGTGCTACGATCAGTACTTC. The encoded protein is CASSPYAGQCYDQYF. This chain links TRBV7-3 with TRBJ2-7; D gene ambiguous. The CDR3 totals 15 residues. The V gene's germline CDR1 is SGHTA and CDR2 FQGTGA. The variable domain in full, with the rest retrieved from reference TRBV7-3 and TRBJ2-7, is GAGVSQTPSNKVTEKGKYVELRCDPISGHTALYWYRQSLGQGPEFLIYFQGTGAADDSGLPNDRFFAVRPEGSVSTLKIQRTERGDSAVYLCASSPYAGQCYDQYFGPGTRLTVT.